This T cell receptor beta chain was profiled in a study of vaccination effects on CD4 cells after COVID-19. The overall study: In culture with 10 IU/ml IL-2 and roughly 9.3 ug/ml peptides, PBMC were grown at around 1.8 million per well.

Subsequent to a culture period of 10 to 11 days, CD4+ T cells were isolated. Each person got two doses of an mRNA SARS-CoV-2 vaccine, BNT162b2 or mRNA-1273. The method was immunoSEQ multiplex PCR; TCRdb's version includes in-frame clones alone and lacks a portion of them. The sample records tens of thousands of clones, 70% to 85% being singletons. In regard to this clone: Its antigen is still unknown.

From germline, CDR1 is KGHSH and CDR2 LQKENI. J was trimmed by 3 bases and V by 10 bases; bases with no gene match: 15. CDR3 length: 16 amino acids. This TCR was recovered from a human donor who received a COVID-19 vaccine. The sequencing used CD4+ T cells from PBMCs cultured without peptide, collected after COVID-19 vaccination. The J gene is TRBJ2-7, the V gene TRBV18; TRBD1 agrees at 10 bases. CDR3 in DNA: TGTGCCAACGAGACAGGGGGCTATTTACTAGGCTACGAGCAGTACGTC. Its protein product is CANETGGYLLGYEQYV.